A selection of T cell receptor beta chains follows, all from one sample in a study of identical twins. From the 5' RACE reads, TCRdb called clonotypes with MiXCR, one entry per CDR3 protein. Of 540,000 or so distinct CDR3 sequences listed, approximately 20% are singletons. These sequences were also reported in another study, on yellow fever vaccine responses in identical twins.

Sequencing used CD4+ T cells sorted from blood. These receptor sequences come from a woman under 30 in good health. Both conserved end residues are part of each CDR3. The D gene is left open where the match is weak. The size entry is marked missing in some rows and otherwise reads once, few, many or a size class.

few,TRBJ1-6,.,TRBV27,CASSSPAVGGLNSPLHF,TGTGCCAGCAGTTCACCCGCGGTGGGAGGGTTGAATTCACCCCTCCACTTT
.,TRBJ2-7,TRBD2,TRBV10-3,CAITPGAGGEQYF,TGTGCCATCACTCCGGGGGCGGGAGGAGAGCAGTACTTC
.,TRBJ2-5,TRBD2,TRBV5-1,CASSIGLAGETQYF,TGCGCCAGCAGCATAGGACTAGCGGGAGAGACCCAGTACTTC
.,TRBJ2-1,.,TRBV20-1,CSVPKSLPRGQFF,TGCAGTGTCCCCAAGAGCCTTCCCCGGGGGCAGTTCTTC
few,TRBJ2-3,TRBD2,TRBV25-1,CASSELGGLAGTDTQYF,TGTGCCAGCAGTGAATTAGGCGGACTAGCGGGCACAGATACGCAGTATTTT
.,TRBJ2-1,TRBD1,TRBV3-1,CASSHGTGDNEQFF,TGTGCCAGCAGCCACGGGACAGGGGATAATGAGCAGTTCTTC
few,TRBJ2-1,TRBD2,TRBV5-1,CASRQEAGGLYNEQFF,TGCGCCAGCAGGCAGGAAGCGGGGGGATTATACAATGAGCAGTTCTTC
.,TRBJ1-1,TRBD1,TRBV5-1,CASSLVGQGRVNTEAFF,TGCGCCAGCAGCTTGGTGGGACAGGGTAGGGTAAACACTGAAGCTTTCTTT
many,TRBJ2-7,TRBD2,TRBV29-1,CSVEAGTSGSSYEQYF,TGCAGCGTTGAAGCGGGGACTAGCGGGAGTTCCTACGAGCAGTACTTC
few,TRBJ2-1,TRBD2,TRBV11-2,CASSFIPGGSDEQFF,TGTGCCAGCAGCTTCATACCGGGAGGCTCGGATGAGCAGTTCTTC
.,TRBJ2-1,.,TRBV21-1,CASSKVYGANPSGTSGDYNEQFF,TGTGCCAGCAGCAAAGTGTATGGCGCAAACCCTTCTGGGACTAGCGGAGACTACAATGAGCAGTTCTTC
.,TRBJ2-1,.,TRBV24-1,CATSDLGSASYNEQFF,TGTGCCACCAGTGATTTAGGTAGCGCCTCCTACAATGAGCAGTTCTTC
.,TRBJ2-3,.,TRBV11-2,CASSLAGYFDTQYF,TGTGCCAGCAGCTTAGCGGGGTACTTCGATACGCAGTATTTT
.,TRBJ2-7,TRBD2,TRBV2,CASSLLAANYEQYF,TGTGCCAGCAGTTTACTAGCGGCCAACTACGAGCAGTACTTC
few,TRBJ2-1,TRBD2,TRBV27,CASSRTFGTSGVNEQFF,TGTGCCAGCAGTCGAACCTTCGGGACTAGCGGGGTAAATGAGCAGTTCTTC
.,TRBJ2-1,TRBD2,TRBV20-1,CSAHLLAESYNEQFF,TGCAGTGCTCACCTACTAGCGGAGTCCTACAATGAGCAGTTCTTC
few,TRBJ2-2,.,TRBV7-9,CARISLGENTGELFF,TGTGCCAGAATATCTTTGGGGGAGAACACCGGGGAGCTGTTTTTT
.,TRBJ2-1,TRBD2,TRBV20-1,CSPAGMEQFF,TGCAGCCCAGCGGGGATGGAGCAGTTCTTC
.,TRBJ1-1,.,TRBV4-1,CASSAPRDGGTEAFF,TGCGCCAGCAGCGCCCCCAGGGACGGGGGCACTGAAGCTTTCTTT
.,TRBJ2-2,TRBD2,TRBV6-2/TRBV6-3,CASRKDRGWKGTSGTGELFF,TGTGCCAGCAGAAAGGACAGGGGCTGGAAAGGGACTAGCGGGACCGGGGAGCTGTTTTTT
.,TRBJ2-1,.,TRBV7-8,CASSLAGEGFYNEQFF,TGTGCCAGCAGCTTAGCTGGGGAAGGCTTCTACAATGAGCAGTTCTTC
.,TRBJ2-2,.,TRBV3-1,CASSPITGELFF,TGTGCCAGCAGCCCTATCACCGGGGAGCTGTTTTTT
.,TRBJ1-1,TRBD1,TRBV7-6,CASSLAGQGYTEAFF,TGTGCCAGCAGCTTAGCGGGACAGGGTTACACTGAAGCTTTCTTT
few,TRBJ2-2,TRBD2,TRBV9,CASSALAGGDTGELFF,TGTGCCAGCAGCGCCCTAGCGGGGGGGGACACCGGGGAGCTGTTTTTT
few,TRBJ2-1,TRBD1,TRBV3-1,CASSQPSDRANEQFF,TGTGCCAGCAGCCAACCGTCCGACAGGGCCAATGAGCAGTTCTTC
.,TRBJ1-5,.,TRBV6-2/TRBV6-3,CASSSFGGNQPQHF,TGTGCCAGCAGTTCCTTTGGGGGTAACCAGCCCCAGCATTTT
few,TRBJ2-1,TRBD2,TRBV4-1,CASSQEIGLAGVDNEQFF,TGCGCCAGCAGCCAAGAGATAGGACTAGCGGGAGTGGACAATGAGCAGTTCTTC
few,TRBJ1-5,.,TRBV19,CASSIVQGSNQPQHF,TGTGCCAGTAGTATCGTCCAGGGGAGCAATCAGCCCCAGCATTTT
.,TRBJ2-1,.,TRBV12-3/TRBV12-4,CASSPGKEGLYNEQFF,TGTGCCAGCAGTCCCGGGAAGGAGGGTCTCTACAATGAGCAGTTCTTC